Listed below are T cell receptor beta chains from one sample, sequenced in a study of cytomegalovirus exposure and HLA in healthy donors. Libraries were prepared by immunoSEQ multiplex PCR; TCRdb keeps only in-frame clonotypes and omits some of them. The data hold around 99,000 clones, with 81% observed a single time. Sequenced material: PBMCs. These receptors were collected from a man aged 25 to 40 in good health and CMV-seronegative. The CDR3 runs from the conserved cysteine through the conserved F or W. A D gene is named only where the DNA matches it firmly. Rows may omit the clone size; those that give it use once, few, many or a size class.

J	V	D	size	DNA	CDR3
TRBJ1-6	TRBV30	.	.	TGTGCCTGGAGTGTTATAAGTCAGTTCTCCAGCTCCTATAATTCACCCCTCCACTTT	CAWSVISQFSSSYNSPLHF
TRBJ2-7	TRBV6-5	TRBD2	once	TGTGCCAGCAGCCACCAGCGGGAGGGGTACCACGAGCAGTACTTC	CASSHQREGYHEQYF
TRBJ1-1	TRBV19	TRBD1	.	TGTGCCAGTGCGGACAGGGGTTTTGAAGCTTTCTTT	CASADRGFEAFF
TRBJ1-1	TRBV6-5	.	few	TGTGCCAGCAGTTTTTTGCGGGGGGCCACTGAAGCTTTCTTT	CASSFLRGATEAFF
TRBJ2-3	TRBV4-1	TRBD2	few	TGCGCCAGCAGCCAGCCCCTAGCGGGGACGTCAGATACGCAGTATTTT	CASSQPLAGTSDTQYF
TRBJ2-7	TRBV7-8	.	.	TGTGCCAGCAGCTCCGGGACACGCGAGCAGTACTTC	CASSSGTREQYF
TRBJ2-7	TRBV6-1	TRBD1	few	TGTGCCAGCAGTGAGGGGACGACAGGGGTTAACGAGCAGTACTTC	CASSEGTTGVNEQYF
TRBJ2-3	TRBV6-4	TRBD1	.	TGTGCCAGCAGTGCACGCGGACAGGGCACAGATACGCAGTATTTT	CASSARGQGTDTQYF
TRBJ2-3	TRBV30	TRBD2	.	TGTGCCTGGACCCCCGGACTAGCGGGAGGCACAGATACGCAGTATTTT	CAWTPGLAGGTDTQYF
TRBJ1-2	TRBV6-4	TRBD1	once	TGTGCCAGCAGCCCCGGGACAGGCACTTCGGGGTATGGCTACACCTTC	CASSPGTGTSGYGYTF
TRBJ1-1	TRBV15	TRBD1	.	TGTGCCACCAGCATCCGACAGGGGGGCACTGAAGCTTTCTTT	CATSIRQGGTEAFF
TRBJ2-7	TRBV10-3	.	.	TGTGCCATCAAAGCCGAAATCTCCTACGAGCAGTACTTC	CAIKAEISYEQYF
TRBJ1-5	TRBV4-2	TRBD1	.	TGTGCCAGCAGCCAAGACATGGGACAGAGTCGCGCCCCCCAGCATTTT	CASSQDMGQSRAPQHF
TRBJ2-3	TRBV30	TRBD2	.	TGTGCCTGGAGTGGACTAGCGTTTTCCACAGATACGCAGTATTTT	CAWSGLAFSTDTQYF
TRBJ2-7	TRBV6-5	TRBD2	.	TGTGCCAGCAGTTACACTCGTGGGCGGGGGGTCTACGAGCAGTACTTC	CASSYTRGRGVYEQYF
TRBJ2-7	TRBV21-1	.	.	TGTGCCAGCAGCAAAGAGGAAGGAGCGGGGAAGGTCTACGAGCAGTACTTC	CASSKEEGAGKVYEQYF
TRBJ2-1	TRBV14	TRBD2	.	TGTGCCAGCAGCCAAGGGGGAAGAGCGGGAGGTTACAATGAGCAGTTCTTC	CASSQGGRAGGYNEQFF
TRBJ2-3	TRBV5-4	TRBD2	.	TGTGCCAGCAGCCGTACAGGACTAGCAAGTGAGGATACGCAGTATTTT	CASSRTGLASEDTQYF
TRBJ1-2	TRBV6-1	.	few	TGTGCCAGCAGTGAGGGCGTCTATGGCTACACCTTC	CASSEGVYGYTF
TRBJ1-1	TRBV6-1	.	few	TGTGCCAGCAGTGAAGTGGCGGGCAGGGGAGCTTTCTTT	CASSEVAGRGAFF
TRBJ2-2	TRBV5-4	.	.	TGTGCCAGCAGCTTGCATATAGCCGGGGAGCTGTTTTTT	CASSLHIAGELFF
TRBJ2-7	TRBV4-1	.	.	TGCGCCAGCAGCCAAGAAGGAGGACAGGTCGCGGGGATCTACGAGCAGTACTTC	CASSQEGGQVAGIYEQYF
TRBJ1-2	TRBV7-9	.	.	TGTGCCAGCAGCTTAGAACTGAACTATGGCTACACCTTC	CASSLELNYGYTF
TRBJ1-3	TRBV18	TRBD1	few	TGTGCCAGCTCACCACCGGGACAGGGAAACACCATATATTTT	CASSPPGQGNTIYF
TRBJ2-7	TRBV15	TRBD1	.	TGTGCCACCAGACCCATTACAGGGGGCTCCCACGAGCAGTACTTC	CATRPITGGSHEQYF
TRBJ2-2	TRBV7-8	.	.	TGTGCCAGCAGCTTAGTAGGGGGAGCCTCGACCGGGGAGCTGTTTTTT	CASSLVGGASTGELFF
TRBJ2-7	TRBV9	TRBD1	.	TGTGCCAGCAGCGAGGGACAGGGTCTTAGGCACGAGCAGTACTTC	CASSEGQGLRHEQYF
TRBJ1-5	TRBV6-5	TRBD1	.	TGTGCCAGCAGCCGCGGGACAGGGATTCAGCCCCAGCATTTT	CASSRGTGIQPQHF
TRBJ1-1	TRBV4-1	TRBD1	few	TGCGCCAGCAGCAGGGACAGGGTGAGCCTTGAAGCTTTCTTT	CASSRDRVSLEAFF
TRBJ2-2	TRBV29-1	.	.	TGCAGCGTCCCCCTGGGCCACACCGGGGAGCTGTTTTTT	CSVPLGHTGELFF
TRBJ2-7	TRBV9	.	.	TGTGCCAGCAGCGTAGGGCTAGTAGACGAGCAGTACTTC	CASSVGLVDEQYF
TRBJ2-1	TRBV6-5	.	.	TGTGCCAGCAGCGGAAAAGGGAGTACATTGAATGAGCAGTTCTTC	CASSGKGSTLNEQFF
TRBJ2-7	TRBV5-1	TRBD1	.	TGCGCCAGCGGGGACAGCAACTACGAGCAGTACTTC	CASGDSNYEQYF
TRBJ1-4	TRBV21-1	.	few	TGTGCCAGCAACCCGACATGGGAGATCAATAATGAAAAACTGTTTTTT	CASNPTWEINNEKLFF
TRBJ2-7	TRBV7-7	TRBD2	.	TGTGCTAGCAGCCCGGGTAGCGGGAGGGGCGAGCAGTACTTC	CASSPGSGRGEQYF
TRBJ2-1	TRBV5-1	.	.	TGCGCCAGCAGCTTGAGGAGGGCCCGCTCCTACAATGAGCAGTTCTTC	CASSLRRARSYNEQFF
TRBJ1-1	TRBV29-1	TRBD1	once	TGCAGCGTGCCGACAGGGCTGAACACTGAAGCTTTCTTT	CSVPTGLNTEAFF
TRBJ1-2	TRBV28	.	.	TGTGCCAGCAGTTTGTATTCTGGGCAGGATGGAGGCTACACCTTC	CASSLYSGQDGGYTF